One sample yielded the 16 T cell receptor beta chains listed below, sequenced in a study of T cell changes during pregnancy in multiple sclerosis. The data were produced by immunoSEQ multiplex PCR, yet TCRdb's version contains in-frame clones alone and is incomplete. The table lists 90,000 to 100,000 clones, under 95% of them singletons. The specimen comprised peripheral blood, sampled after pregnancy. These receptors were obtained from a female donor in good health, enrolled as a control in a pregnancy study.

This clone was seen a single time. CDR3 in amino acids: CASSFYRLNTEAFF. As DNA, the CDR3 is TGTGCCAGCAGTTTCTACAGGTTGAACACTGAAGCTTTCTTT. This chain uses TRBV6-1 with TRBJ1-1, with D possibly TRBD1 on 5 matching bases. The CDR3 sequence is 14 residues long. The V end was cut by 5 bases, the J end by 0 bases, with 10 bases between. Germline V gene lookup returns CDR1 MNHNS and CDR2 SASEGT.

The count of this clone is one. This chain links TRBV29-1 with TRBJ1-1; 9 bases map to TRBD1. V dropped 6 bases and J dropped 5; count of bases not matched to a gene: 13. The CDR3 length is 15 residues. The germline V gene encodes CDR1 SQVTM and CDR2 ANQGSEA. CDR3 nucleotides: TGCAGCGTGGCCGGCGGGACAGGGTTTAATACTGAAGCTTTCTTT. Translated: CSVAGGTGFNTEAFF.

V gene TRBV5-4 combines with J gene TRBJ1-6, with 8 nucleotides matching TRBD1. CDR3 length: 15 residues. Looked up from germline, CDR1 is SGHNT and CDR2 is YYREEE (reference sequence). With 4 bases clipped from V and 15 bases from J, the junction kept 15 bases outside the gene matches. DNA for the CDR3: TGTGCCAGCAGCCCAGGACAGGGAGGGTTCGTTTTCCTCCACTTT. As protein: CASSPGQGGFVFLHF.

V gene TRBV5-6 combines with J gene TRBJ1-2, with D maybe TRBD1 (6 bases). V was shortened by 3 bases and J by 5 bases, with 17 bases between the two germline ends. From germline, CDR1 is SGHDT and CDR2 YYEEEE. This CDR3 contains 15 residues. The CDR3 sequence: CASSSPQDRDYGYTF. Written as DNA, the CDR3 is TGTGCCAGCAGCTCCCCACAGGACAGAGATTATGGCTACACCTTC.

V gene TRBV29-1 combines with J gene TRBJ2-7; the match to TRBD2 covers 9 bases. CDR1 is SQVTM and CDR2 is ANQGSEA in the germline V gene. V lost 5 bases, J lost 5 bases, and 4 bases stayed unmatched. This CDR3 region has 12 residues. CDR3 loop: CSVRTSVNEQYF. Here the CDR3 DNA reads TGCAGCGTTCGGACTAGCGTGAACGAGCAGTACTTC.

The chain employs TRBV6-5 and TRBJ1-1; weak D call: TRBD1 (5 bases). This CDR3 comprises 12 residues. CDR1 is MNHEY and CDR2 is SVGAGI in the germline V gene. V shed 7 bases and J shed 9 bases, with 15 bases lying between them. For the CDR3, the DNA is TGTGCCAGCACCCCGGGGGAGGGACAAGCTTTCTTT. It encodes CASTPGEGQAFF.

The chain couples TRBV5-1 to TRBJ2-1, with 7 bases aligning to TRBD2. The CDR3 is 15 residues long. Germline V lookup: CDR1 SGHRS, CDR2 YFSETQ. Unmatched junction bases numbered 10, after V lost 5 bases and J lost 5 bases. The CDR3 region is CASSLAREFDNEQFF. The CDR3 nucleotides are TGCGCCAGCAGTCTCGCGCGGGAGTTCGACAATGAGCAGTTCTTC.

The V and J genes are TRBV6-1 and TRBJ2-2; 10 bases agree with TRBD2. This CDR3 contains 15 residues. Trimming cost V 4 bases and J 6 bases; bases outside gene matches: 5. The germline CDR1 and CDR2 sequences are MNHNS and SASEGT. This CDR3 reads CASSGLAGGAGELFF. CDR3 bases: TGTGCCAGCAGTGGTTTAGCGGGAGGCGCCGGGGAGCTGTTTTTT.

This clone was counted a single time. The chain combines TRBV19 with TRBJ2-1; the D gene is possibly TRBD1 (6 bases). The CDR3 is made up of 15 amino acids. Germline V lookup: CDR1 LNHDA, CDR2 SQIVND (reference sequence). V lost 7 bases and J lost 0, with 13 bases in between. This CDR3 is CASTYDRSSYNEQFF. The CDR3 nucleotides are TGTGCCAGTACCTACGACAGGAGCTCCTACAATGAGCAGTTCTTC.

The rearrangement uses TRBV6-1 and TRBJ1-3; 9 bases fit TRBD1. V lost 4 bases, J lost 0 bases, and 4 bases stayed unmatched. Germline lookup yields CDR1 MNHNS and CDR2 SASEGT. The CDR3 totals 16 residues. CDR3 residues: CASSVTGGSSGNTIYF. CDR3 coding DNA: TGTGCCAGCAGTGTAACAGGGGGCAGCTCTGGAAACACCATATATTTT.

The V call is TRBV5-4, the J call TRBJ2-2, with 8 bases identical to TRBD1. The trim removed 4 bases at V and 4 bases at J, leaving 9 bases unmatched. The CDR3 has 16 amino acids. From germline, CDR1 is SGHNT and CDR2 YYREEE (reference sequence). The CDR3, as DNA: TGTGCCAGCAGCCCTCCGAAAGGGACAGGCACCGGGGAGCTGTTTTTT. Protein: CASSPPKGTGTGELFF. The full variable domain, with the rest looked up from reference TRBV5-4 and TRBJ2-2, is ETGVTQSPTHLIKTRGQQVTLRCSSQSGHNTVSWYQQALGQGPQFIFQYYREEENGRGNFPPRFSGLQFPNYSSELNVNALELDDSALYLCASSPPKGTGTGELFFGEGSRLTVL.

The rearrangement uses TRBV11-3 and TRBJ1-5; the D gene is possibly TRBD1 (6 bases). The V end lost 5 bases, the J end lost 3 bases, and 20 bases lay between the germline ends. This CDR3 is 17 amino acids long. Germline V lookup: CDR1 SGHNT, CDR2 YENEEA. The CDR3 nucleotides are TGTGCCAGCAGCGGATGGGGACGGCAGGGGAACAATCAGCCCCAGCATTTT. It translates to CASSGWGRQGNNQPQHF.

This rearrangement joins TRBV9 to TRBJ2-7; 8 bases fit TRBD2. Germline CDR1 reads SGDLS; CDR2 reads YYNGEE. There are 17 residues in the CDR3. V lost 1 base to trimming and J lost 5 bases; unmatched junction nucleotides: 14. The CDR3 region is CASSVTSGRLFGNEQYF. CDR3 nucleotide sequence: TGTGCCAGCAGCGTAACTAGCGGCCGACTTTTTGGGAACGAGCAGTACTTC.

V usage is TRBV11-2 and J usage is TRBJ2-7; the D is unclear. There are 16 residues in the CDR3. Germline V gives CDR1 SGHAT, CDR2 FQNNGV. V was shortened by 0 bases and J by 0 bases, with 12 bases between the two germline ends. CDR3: CASSLDQRPFSYEQYF. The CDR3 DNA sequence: TGTGCCAGCAGCTTAGATCAGCGTCCTTTCTCCTACGAGCAGTACTTC.

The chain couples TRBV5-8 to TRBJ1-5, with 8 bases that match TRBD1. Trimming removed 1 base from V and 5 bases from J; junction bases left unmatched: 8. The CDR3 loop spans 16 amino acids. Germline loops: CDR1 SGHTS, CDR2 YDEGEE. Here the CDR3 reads CASSLPLGQADQPQHF. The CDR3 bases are TGTGCCAGCAGCTTGCCTTTGGGACAGGCGGATCAGCCCCAGCATTTT.

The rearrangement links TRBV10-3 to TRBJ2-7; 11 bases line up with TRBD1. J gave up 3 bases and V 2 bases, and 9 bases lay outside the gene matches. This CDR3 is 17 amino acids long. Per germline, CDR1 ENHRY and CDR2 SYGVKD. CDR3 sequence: CAISEVVGGQGDYEQYF. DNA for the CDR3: TGTGCCATCAGTGAGGTGGTTGGGGGACAGGGGGACTACGAGCAGTACTTC.